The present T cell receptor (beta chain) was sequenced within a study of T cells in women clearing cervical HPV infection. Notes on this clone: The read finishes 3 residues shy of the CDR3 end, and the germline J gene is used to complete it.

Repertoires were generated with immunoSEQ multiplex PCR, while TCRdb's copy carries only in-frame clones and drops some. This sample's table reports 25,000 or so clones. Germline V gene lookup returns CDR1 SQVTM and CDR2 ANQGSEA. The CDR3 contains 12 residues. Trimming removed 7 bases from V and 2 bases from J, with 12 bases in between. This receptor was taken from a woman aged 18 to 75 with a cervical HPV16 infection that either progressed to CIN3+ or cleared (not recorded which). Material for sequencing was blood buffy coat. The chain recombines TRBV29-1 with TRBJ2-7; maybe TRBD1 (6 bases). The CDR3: CSATTGTYEQYF. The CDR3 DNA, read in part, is TGCAGCGCCACGACAGGCACCTACGAG.